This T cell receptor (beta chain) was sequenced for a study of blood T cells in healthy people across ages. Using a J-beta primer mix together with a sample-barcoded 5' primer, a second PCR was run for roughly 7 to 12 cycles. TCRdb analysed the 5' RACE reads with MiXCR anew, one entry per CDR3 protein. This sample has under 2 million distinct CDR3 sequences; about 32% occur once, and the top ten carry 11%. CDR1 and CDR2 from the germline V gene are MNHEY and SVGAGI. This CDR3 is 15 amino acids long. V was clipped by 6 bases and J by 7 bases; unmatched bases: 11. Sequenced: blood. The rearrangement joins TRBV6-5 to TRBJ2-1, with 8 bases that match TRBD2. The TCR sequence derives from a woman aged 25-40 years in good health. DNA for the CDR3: TGTGCCAGCAGGCGGACTAGCAGGACCCGAAATGAGCAGTTCTTC. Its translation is CASRRTSRTRNEQFF.